The 8 T cell receptor beta chains reported below all come from one sample, sequenced in a study of blood T cells in healthy people across ages. A J-beta primer mix and a sample-barcoded 5' primer were used in a second PCR of roughly 7 to 12 cycles. One entry per CDR3 protein results from TCRdb running MiXCR on the 5' RACE reads. Among about 2 million distinct CDR3 sequences listed, about 49% were seen once. The sample consisted of blood. These receptors all come from a middle-aged woman in good health.

The chain uses TRBV4-3 and TRBJ1-4; 7 nucleotides match TRBD1. Germline V gene data show CDR1 as LGHNA and CDR2 as YSLEER. The V and J ends lost 1 base and 4 bases, in that order; junction bases with no gene match: 3. The CDR3 spans 15 residues. Written as DNA, the CDR3 is TGCGCCAGCAGCCAAGCGACAGGGATTAATGAAAAACTGTTTTTT. Protein product: CASSQATGINEKLFF.

There are a few counts of this clonotype. V gene TRBV27 combines with J gene TRBJ2-3, with 8 bases matching TRBD2. The CDR3 length is 17 residues. Losses at the gene ends were 2 bases for V and 0 bases for J; bases not matched to a gene: 7. The germline CDR1 and CDR2 sequences are MNHEY and SMNVEV (reference sequence). The CDR3 spells CASSLPGAGASTDTQYF. CDR3 nucleotides: TGTGCCAGCAGTTTACCTGGAGCGGGGGCCAGCACAGATACGCAGTATTTT.

This clonotype appeared a few times. The V and J genes are TRBV28 and TRBJ2-5, with D possibly matching TRBD1 (5 bases). With 2 bases removed from V and 4 bases from J, the gap between germline ends came to 14 bases. CDR1 is MDHEN and CDR2 is SYDVKM in the germline V gene. The CDR3 loop spans 15 amino acids. The CDR3 sequence is CASSLGFRVRETQYF. The CDR3 coding sequence is TGTGCCAGCAGTTTAGGGTTCAGGGTGCGAGAGACCCAGTACTTC.

The V and J genes are TRBV7-8 and TRBJ2-3; 11 nucleotides agree with TRBD2. The CDR3 covers 17 residues. With 3 bases clipped from V and 0 bases from J, the junction kept 5 bases outside the gene matches. Germline assignment: CDR1 SGHVS and CDR2 FQNEAQ. The CDR3: CASSFSTSGGSTDTQYF. The DNA of the CDR3 is TGTGCCAGCAGCTTTTCTACTAGCGGGGGTAGCACAGATACGCAGTATTTT.

The chain recombines TRBV6-5 with TRBJ2-5, with 7 positions matching TRBD1. Germline loops: CDR1 MNHEY, CDR2 SVGAGI. J gave up 0 bases and V 7 bases, and 11 bases lay outside the gene matches. The CDR3 consists of 16 residues. CDR3 DNA sequence: TGTGCCAGCAATGCCCTGGGACAGCTGTACCAAGAGACCCAGTACTTC. Its translation is CASNALGQLYQETQYF.

This chain uses TRBV5-6 with TRBJ2-5; 10 positions agree with TRBD1. The CDR3 extends over 17 amino acids. V shed 4 bases, J shed 1 base, and the junction held 10 bases outside the gene matches. Germline values: CDR1 SGHDT, CDR2 YYEEEE. CDR3 in amino acids: CASSLYSGTGVQETQYF. CDR3 coding DNA: TGTGCCAGCAGCCTGTACTCCGGGACAGGGGTCCAAGAGACCCAGTACTTC.

Here the CDR3 DNA reads TGTGCCAGCGCCTTGGGATCATCAATAGCCAAAAACATTCAGTACTTC. The encoded protein is CASALGSSIAKNIQYF. This rearrangement joins TRBV12-3 or TRBV12-4 to TRBJ2-4; D call uncertain. The CDR3 extends over 16 amino acids. Trimming cost V 8 bases and J 0 bases, with 17 bases left between them.

The rearrangement uses TRBV7-2 and TRBJ2-1; 7 positions match TRBD1. The CDR3 is 13 residues long. The trim removed 6 bases at V and 7 bases at J, leaving 6 bases unmatched. Germline V gene data show CDR1 as SGHTA and CDR2 as FQGNSA. CDR3 nucleotides: TGTGCCAGCAGTCGACAGGGCTGGAATGAGCAGTTCTTC. As protein: CASSRQGWNEQFF. Complete variable domain (other parts from reference TRBV7-2 and TRBJ2-1): GAGVSQSPSNKVTEKGKDVELRCDPISGHTALYWYRQSLGQGLEFLIYFQGNSAPDKSGLPSDRFSAERTGGSVSTLTIQRTQQEDSAVYLCASSRQGWNEQFFGPGTRLTVL.